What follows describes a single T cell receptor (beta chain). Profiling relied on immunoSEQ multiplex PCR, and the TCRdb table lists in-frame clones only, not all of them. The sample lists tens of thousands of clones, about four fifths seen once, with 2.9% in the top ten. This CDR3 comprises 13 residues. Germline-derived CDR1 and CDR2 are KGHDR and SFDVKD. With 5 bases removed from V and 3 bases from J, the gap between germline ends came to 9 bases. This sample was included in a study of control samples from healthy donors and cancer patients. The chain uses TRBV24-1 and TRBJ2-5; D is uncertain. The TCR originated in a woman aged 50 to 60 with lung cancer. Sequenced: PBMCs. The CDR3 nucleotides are TGTGCCACCAGTGTCGCAGGAGAAGAGACCCAGTACTTC. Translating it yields CATSVAGEETQYF.